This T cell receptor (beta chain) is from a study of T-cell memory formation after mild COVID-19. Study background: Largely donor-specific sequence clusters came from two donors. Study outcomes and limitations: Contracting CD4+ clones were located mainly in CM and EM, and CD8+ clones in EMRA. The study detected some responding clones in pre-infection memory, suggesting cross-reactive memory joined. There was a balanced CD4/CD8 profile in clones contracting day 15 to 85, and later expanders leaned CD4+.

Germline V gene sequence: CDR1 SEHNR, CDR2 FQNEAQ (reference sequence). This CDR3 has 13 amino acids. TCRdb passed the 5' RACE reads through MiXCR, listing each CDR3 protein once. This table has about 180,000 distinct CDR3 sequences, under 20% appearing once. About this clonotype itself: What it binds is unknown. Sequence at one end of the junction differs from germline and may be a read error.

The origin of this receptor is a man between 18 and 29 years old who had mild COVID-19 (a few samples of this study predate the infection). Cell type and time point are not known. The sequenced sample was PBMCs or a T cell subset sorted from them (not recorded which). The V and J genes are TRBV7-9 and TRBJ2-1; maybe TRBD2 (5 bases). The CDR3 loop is CASSLGSALEQLF. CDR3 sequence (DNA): TGTGCCAGCAGCTTGGGTAGCGCTCTTGAGCAGTTATTC.